These 26 T cell receptor beta chains were all obtained from the same sample, sequenced in a study of T-cell memory formation after mild COVID-19. TCRdb passed the 5' RACE reads through MiXCR, listing each CDR3 protein once. The sample carries 210,000 or so distinct CDR3 sequences, about 10% recorded once. Specimen: PBMCs or a T cell subset sorted from them (not recorded which). The receptors here all came from a man between 18 and 29 years old who had mild COVID-19 (a few samples of this study predate the infection). Cell type and time point are not known.

This clonotype was seen only a few times. CDR3 loop: CASSQALGVGSYNEQFF. The CDR3 DNA reads as TGTGCCAGCAGCCAAGCCTTAGGGGTCGGTTCGTACAATGAGCAGTTCTTC. The chain recombines TRBV14 with TRBJ2-1, with a tentative D call TRBD1 (5 bases). The CDR3 contains 17 residues. V lost 1 base and J lost 4, with 17 bases in between. Germline lookup yields CDR1 SGHDN and CDR2 FVKESK. The full variable domain, with the rest looked up from reference TRBV14 and TRBJ2-1, is EAGVTQFPSHSVIEKGQTVTLRCDPISGHDNLYWYRRVMGKEIKFLLHFVKESKQDESGMPNNRFLAERTGGTYSTLKVQPAELEDSGVYFCASSQALGVGSYNEQFFGPGTRLTVL.

In this sample, this clonotype turned up many times. The chain links TRBV12-3 or TRBV12-4 to TRBJ2-3; 9 bases align to TRBD1. V trimming: 6 bases; J trimming: 0 bases; junction bases outside the gene matches: 7. This CDR3 has 16 amino acids. CDR3 sequence (DNA): TGTGCCAGCAGCCGTCGGGACAGGGCCAGCACAGATACGCAGTATTTT. As protein: CASSRRDRASTDTQYF.

This clonotype came up a few times. The chain is built from TRBV24-1 and TRBJ2-2; D assignment may be TRBD1 or TRBD2 (5 bases each). CDR1 is KGHDR and CDR2 is SFDVKD in the germline V gene. With 5 bases removed from V and 7 bases from J, the gap between germline ends came to 13 bases. The CDR3 is 14 amino acids. CDR3 region: CATSAPLGDGELFF. The CDR3 DNA follows: TGTGCCACCAGTGCCCCCTTGGGGGACGGGGAGCTGTTTTTT.

In this sample, this clonotype turned up many times. V and J are TRBV7-2 and TRBJ2-1, with TRBD2 matching over 8 bases. This CDR3 spans 15 amino acids. V lost 3 bases, J lost 7 bases, and 8 bases stayed unmatched. Germline CDR1 is SGHTA and CDR2 is FQGNSA. The CDR3 sequence is CASSFPRGAVNEQFF. The CDR3 DNA reads TGTGCCAGCAGCTTTCCGCGGGGGGCCGTGAATGAGCAGTTCTTC.

This clonotype showed up many times. The chain recombines TRBV7-6 with TRBJ1-1, with D hard to call. V shed 5 bases and J shed 1 base, with 8 bases lying between them. The CDR3 consists of 13 residues. In germline, CDR1 is SGHVS, CDR2 FNYEAQ. CDR3 region: CASSQVRNTEAFF. The CDR3 nucleotides read TGTGCCAGCAGCCAAGTGAGGAACACTGAAGCTTTCTTT.

This chain joins TRBV5-6 and TRBJ2-1; no clear D gene. V was trimmed by 1 base and J by 10 bases, leaving 6 bases between them. In germline, CDR1 is SGHDT, CDR2 YYEEEE. This CDR3 contains 11 residues. The CDR3 region has the DNA TGTGCCAGCAGCTTGTTTTGGGAGCAGTTCTTC. Its protein product is CASSLFWEQFF.

The chain links TRBV6-5 to TRBJ2-3; TRBD2 aligns across 12 bases. This CDR3 is built from 17 residues. J was trimmed by 7 bases and V by 2 bases; bases with no gene match: 10. Germline V gene lookup returns CDR1 MNHEY and CDR2 SVGAGI. CDR3 in DNA: TGTGCCAGCAGTTACCAGACTAGCGGGGGACCAAGATATACGCAGTATTTT. This gives the protein CASSYQTSGGPRYTQYF.

The CDR3 sequence: CASSPGTLRGETQYF. The CDR3 DNA reads as TGTGCCAGCAGCCCCGGGACATTACGGGGGGAGACCCAGTACTTC. The J gene is TRBJ2-5, the V gene TRBV7-9; either TRBD1 or TRBD2 may supply D (6 bases each). CDR1 SEHNR and CDR2 FQNEAQ come from the germline V gene (reference sequence). V was trimmed by 5 bases and J by 5 bases, leaving 18 bases between them. The CDR3 is 15 residues long.

This clonotype has only a few counts. V and J are TRBV4-2 and TRBJ1-6; 7 bases fit TRBD1. There are 16 residues in the CDR3. CDR1 and CDR2 from the germline V gene are LGHNA and YNFKEQ. J lost 5 bases, V lost 1 base, and 5 bases had no gene match. DNA for the CDR3: TGTGCCAGCAGCCAAGTGGGACAGCGTCATAATTCACCCCTCCACTTT. Protein: CASSQVGQRHNSPLHF.

A few counts support this clonotype. The CDR3 here is CASSSMVISGAFF. The CDR3 nucleotides are TGTGCCAGCAGTTCAATGGTTATTTCAGGAGCTTTCTTT. This chain connects TRBV12-3 or TRBV12-4 to TRBJ1-1; D not certain. This CDR3 is built from 13 residues. Trimming took off 4 bases at V and 10 bases at J, with 16 bases between the two ends.

This CDR3 is CASTRPGKARTSGEQFF. For the CDR3, the DNA is TGTGCCAGCACCAGACCCGGGAAGGCAAGGACCTCGGGTGAGCAGTTCTTC. V gene TRBV6-2 or TRBV6-3 combines with J gene TRBJ2-1; D may be TRBD2 (5 bases). Germline V gives CDR1 MNHEY, CDR2 SVGEGT. The ends were cut back, 7 bases at V and 9 bases at J, with 28 bases in the middle. This CDR3 is built from 17 residues.

The sample holds a few counts of this clonotype. J is TRBJ2-7 and V is TRBV20-1, with 11 bases matching TRBD2. V shed 5 bases, J shed 4 bases, and the junction held 10 bases outside the gene matches. This CDR3 is built from 15 residues. Germline V gene lookup returns CDR1 DFQATT and CDR2 SNEGSKA (reference sequence). The CDR3 here is CSASRLAGLSYEQYF. CDR3 coding DNA: TGCAGTGCTTCACGACTAGCGGGGCTATCATACGAGCAGTACTTC.

V usage is TRBV20-1 and J usage is TRBJ2-1, with D maybe TRBD2 (7 bases). V was pared by 0 bases and J by 9 bases, with 27 bases between. This CDR3 contains 18 residues. From germline, CDR1 is DFQATT and CDR2 SNEGSKA (reference sequence). The CDR3: CSARDARRGGATEGEQFF. The CDR3 region has the DNA TGCAGTGCTAGAGACGCCCGAAGGGGGGGGGCGACTGAGGGTGAGCAGTTCTTC.

The CDR3 region has the DNA TGTGCCAGCAGTTCAGGGGGCGCGACCTCACCCCTCCACTTT. Its protein is CASSSGGATSPLHF. The V gene is TRBV28, the J gene TRBJ1-6; TRBD1 matches at 8 bases. CDR3 length: 14 amino acids. V lost 4 bases, J lost 10 bases, and 6 bases stayed unmatched. The V gene's germline CDR1 is MDHEN and CDR2 SYDVKM.

The V call is TRBV5-4, the J call TRBJ2-1; 15 bases line up with TRBD2. Per the germline V gene, CDR1 is SGHNT and CDR2 is YYREEE (reference sequence). With V trimmed by 2 bases and J by 8 bases, 11 bases remained unmatched. This CDR3 has 18 amino acids. CDR3 DNA: TGTGCCAGCAGCTTTCGTGGACTAGCGGGGGGGCGGGCCCATGAGCAGTTCTTC. This encodes CASSFRGLAGGRAHEQFF.

The chain joins TRBV4-1 to TRBJ1-1; 7 bases are shared with TRBD1. The length of the CDR3 is 15 residues. V lost 0 bases, J lost 9 bases, and 10 bases stayed unmatched. Germline V gene data show CDR1 as MGHRA and CDR2 as YSYEKL. The CDR3 protein is CASSQDRVSRGKAFF. DNA for the CDR3: TGCGCCAGCAGCCAAGATCGGGTTTCCAGGGGGAAAGCTTTCTTT.

The rearrangement joins TRBV3-1 to TRBJ2-2; D call uncertain. This CDR3 has 14 amino acids. Germline values: CDR1 LGHDT, CDR2 YNNKEL (reference sequence). Deletions cut 3 bases from V and 0 bases from J, with 5 bases between. The CDR3 DNA follows: TGTGCCAGCAGCCAGGGAACGAACACCGGGGAGCTGTTTTTT. Translated: CASSQGTNTGELFF. Variable domain in full (rest from reference TRBV3-1 and TRBJ2-2): DTAVSQTPKYLVTQMGNDKSIKCEQNLGHDTMYWYKQDSKKFLKIMFSYNNKELIINETVPNRFSPKSPDKAHLNLHINSLELGDSAVYFCASSQGTNTGELFFGEGSRLTVL.

This clonotype was seen more than once but under ten times. The chain joins TRBV30 to TRBJ2-7; D possibly corresponds to TRBD1 (5 bases). CDR1 is GTSNPN, CDR2 SVGIG, per germline (reference sequence). V was clipped by 5 bases and J by 9 bases, with 23 bases between them. The CDR3 is 14 residues long. CDR3 in DNA: TGTGCCTGGGCAGGAGCAGGGTTACGACGGTGGCAGTACTTC. Protein: CAWAGAGLRRWQYF.

This clonotype was observed many times. The chain links TRBV7-3 to TRBJ2-3; D not resolved. This CDR3 region has 16 residues. Germline CDR1 and CDR2: SGHTA and FQGTGA. Deletions cut 1 base from V and 5 bases from J, with 16 bases between. The CDR3 DNA reads TGTGCCAGCAGCTTAAGAGCCCCCGCAAAGGGAGATACGCAGTATTTT. This codes for CASSLRAPAKGDTQYF.

The CDR3 DNA follows: TGCGCCAGCAGTGCCACGGACAGTACTTCACGCAATGAGCAGTTCTTC. Amino acid sequence: CASSATDSTSRNEQFF. V and J are TRBV10-1 and TRBJ2-1; the D gene is possibly TRBD1 (6 bases). V was shortened by 4 bases and J by 6 bases, with 19 bases between the two germline ends. Germline CDR1 reads WNHNN; CDR2 reads SYGVQD (reference sequence). The CDR3 spans 16 residues.

The V call is TRBV2, the J call TRBJ2-3; 8 bases are a match to TRBD2. V dropped 6 bases and J dropped 0; count of bases not matched to a gene: 5. In germline, CDR1 is SNHLY, CDR2 FYNNEI. The CDR3 totals 15 residues. In DNA form, the CDR3 reads TGTGCCAGCAGCGCTAGCGGGTCTAGCACAGATACGCAGTATTTT. As protein: CASSASGSSTDTQYF.

This sequence joins TRBV10-3 and TRBJ2-3, with a weak D call TRBD2 (5 bases). This CDR3 comprises 16 residues. Germline-derived CDR1 and CDR2 are ENHRY and SYGVKD. V was shortened by 7 bases and J by 0 bases, with 17 bases between the two germline ends. DNA of the CDR3: TGTGCCATCAACTCCCGGGGTGCAGCTAGCACAGATACGCAGTATTTT. This translates into CAINSRGAASTDTQYF.

This chain links TRBV12-3 or TRBV12-4 with TRBJ2-3; TRBD1 might be the D (6 bases). V lost 3 bases, J lost 2 bases, and 12 bases lay in between. The CDR3 has 15 amino acids. The CDR3 here is CASSFTGRATDTQYF. The CDR3 coding sequence is TGTGCCAGCAGTTTCACAGGGCGGGCCACAGATACGCAGTATTTT.

The chain recombines TRBV6-5 with TRBJ1-5, with D possibly being TRBD1 (5 bases). The length of the CDR3 is 14 residues. The germline V and J ends were trimmed by 1 base and 3 bases, with 7 bases remaining between them. Germline V lookup: CDR1 MNHEY, CDR2 SVGAGI. CDR3 loop: CASSYWGPNQPQHF. CDR3 DNA sequence: TGTGCCAGCAGTTACTGGGGCCCCAATCAGCCCCAGCATTTT.

This chain uses TRBV5-1 with TRBJ1-1; no clear D gene. The CDR3 loop spans 16 amino acids. Germline lookup yields CDR1 SGHRS and CDR2 YFSETQ. V lost 4 bases and J 3 bases, leaving 19 bases between the germline ends. The CDR3 loop reads CASSPRALGGHTEAFF. In DNA form, the CDR3 reads TGCGCCAGCAGCCCGCGGGCGTTAGGCGGTCACACTGAAGCTTTCTTT. The whole variable domain, remainder taken from reference TRBV5-1 and TRBJ1-1, is KAGVTQTPRYLIKTRGQQVTLSCSPISGHRSVSWYQQTPGQGLQFLFEYFSETQRNKGNFPGRFSGRQFSNSRSEMNVSTLELGDSALYLCASSPRALGGHTEAFFGQGTRLTVV.

This clonotype was recorded many times. The chain joins TRBV5-1 to TRBJ1-2; tentatively, D is TRBD1 (5 bases). Germline V gene lookup returns CDR1 SGHRS and CDR2 YFSETQ. Trimming cost V 4 bases and J 3 bases, with 10 bases left between them. The CDR3 has 13 residues. The CDR3 region is CASSRGADYGYTF. The CDR3 coding sequence is TGCGCCAGCAGCAGGGGCGCAGACTATGGCTACACCTTC.